Below, 29 T cell receptor beta chains from the same sample are listed, as sequenced in a study of cytomegalovirus exposure and HLA in healthy donors. 60 Vbeta and 13 Jbeta primers were used in PCR. Profiling relied on immunoSEQ multiplex PCR, and the TCRdb table lists in-frame clones only, not all of them. The repertoire consists of about 140,000 clones, with 70% occurring once and the leading ten covering 1.5% to 2%. The sample was PBMCs. The source of these receptors is a woman aged 25 to 39 in good health and CMV-seronegative.

V usage is TRBV9 and J usage is TRBJ1-1; D ambiguous. This CDR3 comprises 14 residues. V dropped 2 bases and J dropped 0 bases, with 8 bases sitting between them. Germline-derived CDR1 and CDR2 are SGDLS and YYNGEE. This chain's CDR3 is CASSVGLLNTEAFF. The CDR3 DNA reads as TGTGCCAGCAGCGTTGGACTGTTGAACACTGAAGCTTTCTTT.

This chain links TRBV28 with TRBJ2-2; D is uncertain. The CDR3 length is 15 residues. Germline CDR1 MDHEN, CDR2 SYDVKM. The ends were cut back, 7 bases at V and 6 bases at J, with 18 bases in the middle. The CDR3 here is CASTFSSSRAGELFF. CDR3 nucleotide sequence: TGTGCCAGCACCTTTTCGTCCTCTCGGGCCGGGGAGCTGTTTTTT.

The V call is TRBV28, the J call TRBJ1-2; D might be TRBD1 (5 bases). Trimming removed 7 bases from V and 4 bases from J, with 13 bases in between. The CDR3 contains 13 residues. Germline CDR1 is MDHEN and CDR2 is SYDVKM. CDR3: CASTSGDIYGYTF. The CDR3 region has the DNA TGTGCCAGCACCTCGGGGGATATCTATGGCTACACCTTC.

The chain joins TRBV20-1 to TRBJ2-5, with D possibly being TRBD1 (6 bases). V lost 5 bases and J lost 5, with 6 bases in between. Germline CDR1 DFQATT, CDR2 SNEGSKA (reference sequence). This CDR3 contains 10 residues. CDR3 amino acids: CSADRETQYF. CDR3 sequence (DNA): TGCAGTGCTGACAGGGAGACCCAGTACTTC.

The chain employs TRBV29-1 and TRBJ2-1, with a tentative D call TRBD1 (7 bases). The CDR3 is 14 residues long. The germline V and J ends were trimmed by 3 bases and 2 bases, with 11 bases remaining between them. Germline-derived CDR1 and CDR2 are SQVTM and ANQGSEA. Here the CDR3 reads CSVEGGQTYNEQFF. The CDR3 bases are TGCAGCGTTGAGGGGGGACAGACCTACAATGAGCAGTTCTTC.

CDR3 residues: CASSPRGGGEAWQYF. The CDR3 DNA reads as TGTGCCAGCTCACCACGAGGCGGCGGGGAGGCTTGGCAGTACTTC. The rearrangement joins TRBV18 to TRBJ2-7; D is possibly TRBD2 (6 bases). CDR1 is KGHSH, CDR2 LQKENI, per germline. The CDR3 covers 15 residues. Trimming pared 1 base from V and 9 bases from J, leaving 19 bases between.

The chain has TRBV11-2 and TRBJ2-3, with D hard to call. The length of the CDR3 is 14 residues. The germline V gene encodes CDR1 SGHAT and CDR2 FQNNGV. Between the trimmed V and J ends, which lost 7 bases and 2 bases, there was a span of 13 bases. The CDR3, as DNA: TGTGCCAGCAAATATGGGCGAGACACAGATACGCAGTATTTT. It specifies CASKYGRDTDTQYF. Full variable domain (remainder filled in from reference TRBV11-2 and TRBJ2-3): EAGVAQSPRYKIIEKRQSVAFWCNPISGHATLYWYQQILGQGPKLLIQFQNNGVVDDSQLPKDRFSAERLKGVDSTLKIQPAKLEDSAVYLCASKYGRDTDTQYFGPGTRLTVL.

This clone was counted between two and nine times. The CDR3 protein is CASSVDSRYNEQFF. The CDR3 nucleotides read TGTGCCAGCAGCGTTGACTCGCGATACAATGAGCAGTTCTTC. This sequence joins TRBV9 and TRBJ2-1, with D unresolved. V lost 2 bases and J lost 4, with 10 bases in between. CDR3 length equals 14 residues. The germline V gene has CDR1 SGDLS and CDR2 YYNGEE.

The CDR3 sequence: CASSPPGTRYEQYV. CDR3 coding DNA: TGTGCCAGCTCACCACCCGGGACTCGATACGAGCAGTACGTC. V usage is TRBV18 and J usage is TRBJ2-7, with D possibly being TRBD2 (6 bases). CDR1 and CDR2 (germline): KGHSH, LQKENI. The CDR3 totals 14 residues. Trimming removed 0 bases at V and 4 bases at J, with 10 bases between.

The CDR3 DNA is TGTGCCAGCAGCTTAGGTGGGGGAGGGAACACTGAAGCTTTCTTT. It translates to CASSLGGGGNTEAFF. The chain employs TRBV7-2 and TRBJ1-1, with a tentative D call TRBD1 (5 bases). The germline V gene has CDR1 SGHTA and CDR2 FQGNSA. The CDR3 runs 15 residues. Trimming stripped 1 base from V and 1 base from J, with 10 bases between.

V and J are TRBV18 and TRBJ2-7; D might be TRBD2 (6 bases). Trimming removed 6 bases at V and 7 bases at J, with 16 bases between. CDR1 and CDR2 from the germline V gene are KGHSH and LQKENI. There are 13 residues in the CDR3. The CDR3, as DNA: TGTGCCAGCTCGCAGACGACCGGGGGTGAGCAGTACTTC. Amino acid sequence: CASSQTTGGEQYF.

The chain is built from TRBV5-4 and TRBJ2-3, with 10 bases lining up with TRBD1. After removal of 4 bases from V and 2 bases from J, the junction contained 4 bases not matched to a gene. The CDR3 consists of 15 residues. Germline V gene data show CDR1 as SGHNT and CDR2 as YYREEE (reference sequence). In DNA form, the CDR3 reads TGTGCCAGCAGCCCCGGGACAGGGGTCACAGATACGCAGTATTTT. It translates to CASSPGTGVTDTQYF. Full variable domain (rest looked up from reference TRBV5-4 and TRBJ2-3): ETGVTQSPTHLIKTRGQQVTLRCSSQSGHNTVSWYQQALGQGPQFIFQYYREEENGRGNFPPRFSGLQFPNYSSELNVNALELDDSALYLCASSPGTGVTDTQYFGPGTRLTVL.

The chain is built from TRBV30 and TRBJ2-7, with D tentatively TRBD2 (5 bases). CDR1 is GTSNPN, CDR2 SVGIG, per germline (reference sequence). There are 13 residues in the CDR3. V lost 0 bases and J 6 bases, leaving 12 bases between the germline ends. CDR3: CAWSVVKAGEQYF. The CDR3 nucleotides read TGTGCCTGGAGTGTAGTGAAGGCGGGCGAGCAGTACTTC.

The J gene is TRBJ1-4, the V gene TRBV9, with a weak D call TRBD1 (5 bases). Germline-derived CDR1 and CDR2 are SGDLS and YYNGEE. Trimming left V 4 bases short and J 4 bases short, with 14 bases between. The CDR3 loop spans 15 amino acids. Written as DNA, the CDR3 is TGTGCCAGCAGCCCCTCGCAGGGCCTTAATGAAAAACTGTTTTTT. Protein sequence: CASSPSQGLNEKLFF.

The table lists this clone with a count of one. The chain combines TRBV6-5 with TRBJ2-7, with TRBD1 identical over 10 bases. From germline, CDR1 is MNHEY and CDR2 SVGAGI. The V segment lost 5 bases and the J segment 7 bases; nucleotides outside the gene matches: 5. This CDR3 contains 13 residues. CDR3 loop: CASSQTGGGEQYF. CDR3 DNA sequence: TGTGCCAGCAGTCAGACAGGGGGCGGGGAGCAGTACTTC.

This chain joins TRBV7-3 and TRBJ2-1; 7 bases agree with TRBD2. The junction had 4 bases not matched to a gene; V was cut back by 5 bases and J by 9 bases. The CDR3 has 12 residues. Germline V gene lookup returns CDR1 SGHTA and CDR2 FQGTGA. In DNA form, the CDR3 reads TGTGCCAGCAGCCCGGGGGAGGGTGAGCAGTTCTTC. This encodes CASSPGEGEQFF.

The rearrangement links TRBV27 to TRBJ2-7, with 7 bases that match TRBD1. V dropped 7 bases and J dropped 5; count of bases not matched to a gene: 17. The CDR3 loop spans 16 amino acids. Germline V gene sequence: CDR1 MNHEY, CDR2 SMNVEV (reference sequence). CDR3 region: CASISLEGAPTHEQYF. The CDR3 nucleotides are TGTGCCAGCATCTCGCTAGAGGGGGCCCCGACCCACGAGCAGTACTTC.

The rearrangement joins TRBV11-3 to TRBJ1-6, with 8 bases lining up with TRBD1. Germline V lookup: CDR1 SGHNT, CDR2 YENEEA. This CDR3 has 19 amino acids. Losses at the gene ends were 1 base for V and 7 bases for J; bases not matched to a gene: 15. This CDR3 reads CASSLGGVGAHRGNSPLHF. In DNA, the CDR3 is TGTGCCAGCAGCTTAGGCGGGGTGGGGGCACACAGGGGGAATTCACCCCTCCACTTT.

The V gene is TRBV5-1, the J gene TRBJ1-2, with a tentative D call TRBD1 (6 bases). Looked up from germline, CDR1 is SGHRS and CDR2 is YFSETQ. V was trimmed by 1 base and J by 6 bases, leaving 10 bases between them. This CDR3 has 13 residues. The CDR3 DNA reads as TGCGCCAGCAGCTTGTCAGGGGATGATGGCTACACCTTC. Translated, it gives CASSLSGDDGYTF.

The chain recombines TRBV5-1 with TRBJ1-3, with D hard to call. The CDR3 sequence is 14 residues long. Germline CDR1 is SGHRS and CDR2 is YFSETQ. V was shortened by 0 bases and J by 1 base, with 5 bases between the two germline ends. Here the CDR3 DNA reads TGCGCCAGCAGCTTGGCGGGTTCTGGAAACACCATATATTTT. Encoded protein: CASSLAGSGNTIYF.

The chain's CDR3 is CASSGRRQSSTDTQYF. In nucleotides, the CDR3 is TGTGCCAGCAGTGGCCGGAGGCAGAGTAGCACAGATACGCAGTATTTT. This sequence joins TRBV25-1 and TRBJ2-3; D perhaps matches TRBD2 (5 bases). Trimming took off 4 bases at V and 0 bases at J, with 14 bases between the two ends. Germline V gives CDR1 MGHDK, CDR2 SYGVNS. The CDR3 has 16 amino acids.

The V and J genes are TRBV27 and TRBJ1-1, with D perhaps matching TRBD1 (5 bases). This CDR3 contains 14 residues. The germline CDR1 and CDR2 sequences are MNHEY and SMNVEV (reference sequence). The V and J ends lost 6 bases and 11 bases respectively, with 22 bases between them. CDR3 in amino acids: CASSWGGTPEDAFF. DNA of the CDR3: TGTGCCAGCAGCTGGGGCGGCACTCCCGAGGATGCTTTCTTT.

The chain links TRBV6-5 to TRBJ1-1; tentative D call: TRBD1 (6 bases). CDR1 MNHEY and CDR2 SVGAGI come from the germline V gene. The CDR3 spans 13 residues. Trimming left V 4 bases short and J 3 bases short, with 9 bases between. CDR3 sequence (DNA): TGTGCCAGCAGTTCTAGGACAGACACTGAAGCTTTCTTT. Translating it yields CASSSRTDTEAFF.

As to this clone: Other nucleotide sequences in the sample specify the same CDR3. Here the CDR3 reads CAWSVRVGETQYF. For the CDR3, the DNA is TGTGCCTGGAGTGTGAGGGTGGGAGAGACCCAGTACTTC. This chain links TRBV30 with TRBJ2-5, with a weak D call TRBD2 (5 bases). Trimming took off 0 bases at V and 4 bases at J, with 9 bases between the two ends. CDR1 GTSNPN and CDR2 SVGIG come from the germline V gene (reference sequence). The CDR3 spans 13 residues.

The CDR3 sequence: CASSLIGTGGTEAFF. CDR3 DNA sequence: TGTGCCAGCAGCTTAATAGGGACAGGGGGCACTGAAGCTTTCTTT. The chain employs TRBV7-9 and TRBJ1-1; TRBD1 aligns across 11 bases. CDR1 and CDR2 (germline): SEHNR, FQNEAQ (reference sequence). Losses at the gene ends were 2 bases for V and 4 bases for J; bases not matched to a gene: 3. The CDR3 is 15 amino acids. The full variable domain, rest sourced from reference TRBV7-9 and TRBJ1-1, is DTGVSQNPRHKITKRGQNVTFRCDPISEHNRLYWYRQTLGQGPEFLTYFQNEAQLEKSRLLSDRFSAERPKGSFSTLEIQRTEQGDSAMYLCASSLIGTGGTEAFFGQGTRLTVV.

The rearrangement links TRBV28 to TRBJ1-1; 9 bases agree with TRBD1. The CDR3 length is 13 residues. CDR1 MDHEN and CDR2 SYDVKM come from the germline V gene. The trim removed 6 bases at V and 5 bases at J, leaving 4 bases unmatched. The CDR3 sequence: CASRGTGTTEAFF. The CDR3 nucleotides read TGTGCCAGCAGAGGGACAGGGACGACTGAAGCTTTCTTT.

This chain connects TRBV4-1 to TRBJ2-3; D uncertain. CDR3 size: 13 residues. The V gene lost 2 bases and the J gene lost 6 bases, with 9 bases spanning the gap. Germline assignment: CDR1 MGHRA and CDR2 YSYEKL. For the CDR3, the DNA is TGCGCCAGCAGCCAATTAGAACCCGATACGCAGTATTTT. Translated: CASSQLEPDTQYF.

The chain uses TRBV7-2 and TRBJ2-1; D possibly corresponds to TRBD2 (6 bases). The CDR3 is made up of 14 amino acids. The V gene's germline CDR1 is SGHTA and CDR2 FQGNSA. Trimming took 1 base from V and 9 from J, leaving 13 bases between them. The CDR3: CASSLVDGGAEQFF. Written as DNA, the CDR3 is TGTGCCAGCAGCTTAGTGGACGGAGGGGCTGAGCAGTTCTTC. Using reference TRBV7-2 and TRBJ2-1 for the parts outside the CDR3, the full variable domain is GAGVSQSPSNKVTEKGKDVELRCDPISGHTALYWYRQSLGQGLEFLIYFQGNSAPDKSGLPSDRFSAERTGGSVSTLTIQRTQQEDSAVYLCASSLVDGGAEQFFGPGTRLTVL.

The V call is TRBV21-1, the J call TRBJ1-5; TRBD1 is the table's D call and was not checked against the DNA. TRBV21-1 is an annotated pseudogene. The CDR3 extends over 14 amino acids. Here the CDR3 reads CASSKGQGYQPQHF. CDR3 bases: TGTGCCAGCAGCAAGGGACAGGGCTATCAGCCCCAGCATTTT.